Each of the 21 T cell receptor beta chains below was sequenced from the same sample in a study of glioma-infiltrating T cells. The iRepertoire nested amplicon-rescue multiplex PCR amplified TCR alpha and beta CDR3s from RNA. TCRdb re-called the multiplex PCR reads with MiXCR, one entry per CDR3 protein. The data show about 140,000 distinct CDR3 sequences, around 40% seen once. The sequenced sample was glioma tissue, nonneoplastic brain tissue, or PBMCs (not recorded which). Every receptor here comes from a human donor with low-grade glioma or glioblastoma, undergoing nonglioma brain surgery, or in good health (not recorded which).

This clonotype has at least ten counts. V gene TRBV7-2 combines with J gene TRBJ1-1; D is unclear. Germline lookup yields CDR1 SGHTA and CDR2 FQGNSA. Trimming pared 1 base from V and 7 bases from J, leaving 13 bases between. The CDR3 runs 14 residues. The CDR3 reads CASSLGLDPFEAFF. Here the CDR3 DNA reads TGTGCCAGCAGCTTAGGCCTTGACCCGTTTGAAGCTTTCTTT.

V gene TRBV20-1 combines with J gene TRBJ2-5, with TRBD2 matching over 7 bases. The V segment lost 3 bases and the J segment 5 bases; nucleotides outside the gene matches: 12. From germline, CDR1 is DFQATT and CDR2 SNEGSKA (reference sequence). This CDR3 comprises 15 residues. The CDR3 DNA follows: TGCAGTGCTAGGCTGGGGGGAGGGCCGAGGGAGACCCAGTACTTC. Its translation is CSARLGGGPRETQYF.

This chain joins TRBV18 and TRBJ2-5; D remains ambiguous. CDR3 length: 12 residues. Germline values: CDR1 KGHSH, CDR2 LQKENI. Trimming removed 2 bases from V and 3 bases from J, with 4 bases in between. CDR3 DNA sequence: TGTGCCAGCTCACCAGCAGAAGAGACCCAGTACTTC. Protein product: CASSPAEETQYF.

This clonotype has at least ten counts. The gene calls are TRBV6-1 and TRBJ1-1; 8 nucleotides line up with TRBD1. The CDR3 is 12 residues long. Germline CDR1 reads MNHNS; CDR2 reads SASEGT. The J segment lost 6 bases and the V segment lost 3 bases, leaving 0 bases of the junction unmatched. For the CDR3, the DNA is TGTGCCAGCAGTGACAGGGGGCCTGAAGCTTTCTTT. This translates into CASSDRGPEAFF.

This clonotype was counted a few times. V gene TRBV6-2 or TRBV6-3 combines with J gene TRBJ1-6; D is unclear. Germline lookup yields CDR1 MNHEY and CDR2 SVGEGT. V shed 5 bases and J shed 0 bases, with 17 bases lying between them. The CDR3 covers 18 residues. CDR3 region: CASSTTLGGSSYNSPLHF. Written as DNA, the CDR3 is TGTGCCAGCAGTACCACCCTCGGAGGGAGCTCCTATAATTCACCCCTCCACTTT.

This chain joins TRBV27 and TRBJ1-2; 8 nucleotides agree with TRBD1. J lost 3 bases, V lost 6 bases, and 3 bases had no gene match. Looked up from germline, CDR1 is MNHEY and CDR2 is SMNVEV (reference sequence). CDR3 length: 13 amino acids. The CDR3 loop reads CASRLTGDYGYTF. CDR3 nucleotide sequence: TGTGCCAGCAGGTTGACAGGGGACTATGGCTACACCTTC.

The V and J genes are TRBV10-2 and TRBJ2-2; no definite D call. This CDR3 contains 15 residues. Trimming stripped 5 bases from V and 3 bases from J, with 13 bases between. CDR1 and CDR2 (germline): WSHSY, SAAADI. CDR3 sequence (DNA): TGCGCCAGCAGTCTTCGCCGGGCCTACACCGGGGAGCTGTTTTTT. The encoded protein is CASSLRRAYTGELFF.

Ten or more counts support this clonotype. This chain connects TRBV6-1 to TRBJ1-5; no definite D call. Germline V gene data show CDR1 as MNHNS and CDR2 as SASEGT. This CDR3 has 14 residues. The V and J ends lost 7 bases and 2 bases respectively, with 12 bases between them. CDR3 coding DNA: TGTGCCAGCAATCGAGGAGGAGGCAATCAGCCCCAGCATTTT. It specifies CASNRGGGNQPQHF.

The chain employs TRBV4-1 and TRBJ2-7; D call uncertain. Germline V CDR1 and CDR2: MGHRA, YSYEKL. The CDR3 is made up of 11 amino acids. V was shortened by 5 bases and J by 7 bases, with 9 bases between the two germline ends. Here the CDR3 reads CASSVPREQYF. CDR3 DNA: TGCGCCAGCAGCGTCCCGAGAGAGCAGTACTTC.

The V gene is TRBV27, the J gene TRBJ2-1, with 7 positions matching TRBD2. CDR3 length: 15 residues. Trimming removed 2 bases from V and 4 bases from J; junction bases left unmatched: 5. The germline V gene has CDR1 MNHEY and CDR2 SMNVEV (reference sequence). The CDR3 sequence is CASSLAGVGYNEQFF. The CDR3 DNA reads TGTGCCAGCAGTTTAGCGGGAGTAGGATACAATGAGCAGTTCTTC.

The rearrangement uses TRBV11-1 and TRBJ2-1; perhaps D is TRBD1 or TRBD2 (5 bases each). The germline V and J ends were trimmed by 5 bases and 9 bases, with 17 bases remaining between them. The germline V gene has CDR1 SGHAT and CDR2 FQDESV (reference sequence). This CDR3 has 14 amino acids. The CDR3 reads CASSHGTFGAEQFF. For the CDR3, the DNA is TGTGCCAGCAGCCATGGGACGTTCGGGGCTGAGCAGTTCTTC.

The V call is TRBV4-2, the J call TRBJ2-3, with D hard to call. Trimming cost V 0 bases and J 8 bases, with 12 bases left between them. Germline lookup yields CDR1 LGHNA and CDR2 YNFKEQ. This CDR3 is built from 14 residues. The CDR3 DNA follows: TGTGCCAGCAGCCAAGATAATAAGGTGGGTACGCAGTATTTT. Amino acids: CASSQDNKVGTQYF.

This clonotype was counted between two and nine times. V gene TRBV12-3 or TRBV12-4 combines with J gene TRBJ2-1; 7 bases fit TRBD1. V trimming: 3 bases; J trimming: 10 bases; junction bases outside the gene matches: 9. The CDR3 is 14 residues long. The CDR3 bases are TGTGCCAGCAGTTTTGACAGGGCCGGAGCGGAGCAGTTCTTC. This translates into CASSFDRAGAEQFF.

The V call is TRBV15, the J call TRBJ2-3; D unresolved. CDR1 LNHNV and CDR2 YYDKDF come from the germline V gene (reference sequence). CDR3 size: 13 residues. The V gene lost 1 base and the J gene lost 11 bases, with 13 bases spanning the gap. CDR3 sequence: CATSRAWTPGQYF. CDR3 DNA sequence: TGTGCCACCAGCAGAGCGTGGACCCCGGGGCAGTATTTT.

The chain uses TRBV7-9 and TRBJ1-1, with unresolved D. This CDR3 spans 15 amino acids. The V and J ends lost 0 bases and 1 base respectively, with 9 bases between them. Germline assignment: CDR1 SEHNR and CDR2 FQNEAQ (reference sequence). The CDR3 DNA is TGTGCCAGCAGCTTAGCGCGGACTCCGAACACTGAAGCTTTCTTT. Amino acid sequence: CASSLARTPNTEAFF.

CDR3 nucleotide sequence: TGCAGTGCTAGTGCAACAGTTAAAGAGACCCAGTACTTC. Encoded protein: CSASATVKETQYF. The chain is built from TRBV20-1 and TRBJ2-5; unclear D gene. This CDR3 region has 13 residues. CDR1 is DFQATT and CDR2 is SNEGSKA in the germline V gene (reference sequence). With 3 bases removed from V and 3 bases from J, the gap between germline ends came to 11 bases.

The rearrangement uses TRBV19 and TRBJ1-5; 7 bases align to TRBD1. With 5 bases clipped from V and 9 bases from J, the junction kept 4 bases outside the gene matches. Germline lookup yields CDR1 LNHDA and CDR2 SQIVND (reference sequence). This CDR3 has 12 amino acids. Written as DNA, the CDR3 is TGTGCCAGTAGTCGACAGGGTAGGCCCCAGCATTTT. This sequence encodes CASSRQGRPQHF.

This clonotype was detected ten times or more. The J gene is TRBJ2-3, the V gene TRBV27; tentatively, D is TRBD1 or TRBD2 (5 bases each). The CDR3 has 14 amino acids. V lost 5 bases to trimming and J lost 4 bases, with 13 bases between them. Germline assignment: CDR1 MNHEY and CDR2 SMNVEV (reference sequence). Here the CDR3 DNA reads TGTGCCAGCAGTCCCCGGGACCTCGCAGATACGCAGTATTTT. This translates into CASSPRDLADTQYF.

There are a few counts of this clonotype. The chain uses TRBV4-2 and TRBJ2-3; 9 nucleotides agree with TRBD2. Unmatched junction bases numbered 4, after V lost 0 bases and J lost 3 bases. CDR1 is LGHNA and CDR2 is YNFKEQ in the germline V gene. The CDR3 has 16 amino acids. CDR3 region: CASSQDLTSGTDTQYF. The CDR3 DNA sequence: TGTGCCAGCAGCCAAGACCTGACTAGCGGAACAGATACGCAGTATTTT.

CDR3 residues: CASSQQFNYGYTF. In DNA, the CDR3 is TGTGCCAGCAGCCAACAATTTAACTATGGCTACACCTTC. The chain employs TRBV3-1 and TRBJ1-2; D is uncertain. The V gene's germline CDR1 is LGHDT and CDR2 YNNKEL (reference sequence). This CDR3 contains 13 residues. The V end was cut by 2 bases, the J end by 1 base, with 5 bases between.

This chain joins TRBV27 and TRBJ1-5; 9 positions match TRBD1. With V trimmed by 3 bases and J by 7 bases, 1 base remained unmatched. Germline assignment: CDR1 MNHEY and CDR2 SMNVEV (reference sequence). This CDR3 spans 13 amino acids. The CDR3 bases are TGTGCCAGCAGTTTTGGACAGGGGCAGCCCCAGCATTTT. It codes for CASSFGQGQPQHF.